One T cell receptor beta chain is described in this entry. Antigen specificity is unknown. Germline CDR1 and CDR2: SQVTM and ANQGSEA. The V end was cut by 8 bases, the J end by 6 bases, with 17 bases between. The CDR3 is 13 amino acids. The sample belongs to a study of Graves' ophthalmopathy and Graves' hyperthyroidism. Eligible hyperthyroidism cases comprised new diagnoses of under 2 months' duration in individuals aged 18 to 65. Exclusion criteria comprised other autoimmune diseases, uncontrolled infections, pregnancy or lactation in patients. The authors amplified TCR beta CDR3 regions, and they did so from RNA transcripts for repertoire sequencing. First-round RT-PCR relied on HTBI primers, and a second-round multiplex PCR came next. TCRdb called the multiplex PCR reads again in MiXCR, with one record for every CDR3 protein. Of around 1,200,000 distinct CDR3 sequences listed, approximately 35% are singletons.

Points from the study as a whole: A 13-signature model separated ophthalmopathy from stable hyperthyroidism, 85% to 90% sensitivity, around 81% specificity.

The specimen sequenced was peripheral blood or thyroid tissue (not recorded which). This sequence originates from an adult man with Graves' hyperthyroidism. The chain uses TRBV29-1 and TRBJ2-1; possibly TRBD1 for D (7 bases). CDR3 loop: CSSAAEGANEQFF. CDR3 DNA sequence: TGCAGCAGCGCGGCGGAGGGGGCCAATGAGCAGTTCTTC.